Here is one TCR beta chain with its context. This record comes from a study of blood T cell repertoires in COVID-19. In the original workflow: Using reference gene primer amplification, nucleated cell counts were estimated. Method: immunoSEQ multiplex PCR; TCRdb's copy keeps in-frame clones and lacks some. For V, J and clone size, that table is used; D and trimming come from the DNA. The sample lists roughly 25,000 clones, 80% to 90% occurring once. This CDR3 contains 18 residues. Sequenced material: peripheral blood. The receptor was derived from a woman aged 70 to 79 with COVID-19, enrolled during active disease. The chain couples TRBV21-1 to TRBJ2-3; the DNA was not compared with TRBD2, the D call given in the table. TRBV21-1 is designated a pseudogene. The CDR3 sequence is CASSKRGSGGPGTDTQYF. CDR3 DNA: TGTGCCAGCAGCAAACGGGGTAGCGGGGGACCTGGCACAGATACGCAGTATTTT.